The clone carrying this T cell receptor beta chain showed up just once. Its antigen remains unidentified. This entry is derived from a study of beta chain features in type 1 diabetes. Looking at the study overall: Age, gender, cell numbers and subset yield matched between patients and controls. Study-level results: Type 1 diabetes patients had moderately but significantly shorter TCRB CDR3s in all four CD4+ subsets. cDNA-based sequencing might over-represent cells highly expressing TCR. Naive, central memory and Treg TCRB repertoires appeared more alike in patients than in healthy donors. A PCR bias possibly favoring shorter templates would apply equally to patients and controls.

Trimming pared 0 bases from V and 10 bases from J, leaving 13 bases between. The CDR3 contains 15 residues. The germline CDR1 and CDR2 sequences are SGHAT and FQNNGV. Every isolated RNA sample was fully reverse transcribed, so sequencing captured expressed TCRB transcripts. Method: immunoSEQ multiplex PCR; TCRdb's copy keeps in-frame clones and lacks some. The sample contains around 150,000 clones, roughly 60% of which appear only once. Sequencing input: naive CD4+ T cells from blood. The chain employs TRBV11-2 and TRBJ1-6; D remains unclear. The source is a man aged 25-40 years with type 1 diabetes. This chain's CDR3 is CASSLDLQLTSPLHF. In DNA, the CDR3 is TGTGCCAGCAGCTTAGATCTACAGCTAACATCACCCCTCCACTTT.